The text below deals with one TCR beta chain. The antigen is not known. This sample is drawn from a study of shared clonotypes between healthy human individuals. Findings and caveats of the study: Only blood was sampled; tissue repertoires likely differ.

CD4+ cell separation produced CD45RA+ naive and CD45RA-negative memory subsets. The CDR3 extends over 16 amino acids. The V and J ends lost 2 bases and 2 bases respectively, with 15 bases between them. Germline CDR1 is SGHDT and CDR2 is YYEEEE. Assay used: immunoSEQ multiplex PCR; TCRdb lists only in-frame clones, some missing. The data show about 2 million clones, 90% to 95% seen once. Material: naive CD4+ T cells sorted from blood. The subset: CD45RA+ positively selected. The V call is TRBV5-6, the J call TRBJ2-3, with D possibly being TRBD1 or TRBD2 (6 bases each). The origin of this receptor is a man between 18 and 35 years old in good health. Written as DNA, the CDR3 is TGTGCCAGCAGCTTTAAGGGGGGCACGATCACAGATACGCAGTATTTT. This gives the protein CASSFKGGTITDTQYF.